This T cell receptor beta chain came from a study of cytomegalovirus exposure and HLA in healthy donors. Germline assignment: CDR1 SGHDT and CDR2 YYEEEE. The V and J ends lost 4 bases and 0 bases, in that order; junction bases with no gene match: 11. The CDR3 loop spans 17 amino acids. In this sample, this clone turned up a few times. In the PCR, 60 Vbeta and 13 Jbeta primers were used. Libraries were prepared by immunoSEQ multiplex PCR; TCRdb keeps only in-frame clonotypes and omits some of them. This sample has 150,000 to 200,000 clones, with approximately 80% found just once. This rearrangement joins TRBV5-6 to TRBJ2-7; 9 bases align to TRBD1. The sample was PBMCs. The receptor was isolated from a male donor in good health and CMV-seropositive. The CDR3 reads CASSDRGGTTSSYEQYF. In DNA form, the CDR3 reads TGTGCCAGCAGCGACAGGGGGGGGACAACGAGCTCCTACGAGCAGTACTTC.